The 24 T cell receptor beta chains reported below all come from one sample, sequenced in a study of blood T cell repertoires in COVID-19 (dated by TCRdb to about 2020). The library relied on the immunoSEQ multiplex PCR assay. This immuneACCESS table, as held by TCRdb, lists in-frame sequences with V and J called but not all clones. Of the missing ones, under half trace to an unresolved V gene in checked studies; the others have no known cause. The sample table records about 440,000 clones; around 88% of these occur just once. The top ten clonotypes cover about 4.5% of the sample. The source material was peripheral blood. These receptors all come from a woman aged 25 to 39 with acute or convalescent COVID-19.

This clone showed up just once. The genes are TRBV6-5 and TRBJ2-1, with 7 bases aligning to TRBD1. The CDR3 runs to 15 residues. The V and J ends lost 7 bases and 9 bases, in that order; junction bases with no gene match: 15. CDR1 is MNHEY and CDR2 is SVGAGI in the germline V gene. CDR3 in amino acids: CASNRQGSGLGEQFF. The DNA of the CDR3 is TGTGCCAGCAACAGACAGGGTTCGGGTCTAGGTGAGCAGTTCTTC.

Concerning this clone itself: This specimen includes other DNA sequences encoding the same CDR3. The V call is TRBV6-1, the J call TRBJ1-3; D is perhaps TRBD1 (5 bases). The V end lost 3 bases, the J end lost 0 bases, and 12 bases lay between the germline ends. Looked up from germline, CDR1 is MNHNS and CDR2 is SASEGT. This CDR3 is 16 amino acids long. Written as DNA, the CDR3 is TGTGCCAGCAGTGAGGGGCGGCAGAACTCTGGAAACACCATATATTTT. Residues: CASSEGRQNSGNTIYF.

The chain recombines TRBV4-1 with TRBJ2-1, with D perhaps TRBD2 (5 bases). Germline V CDR1 and CDR2: MGHRA, YSYEKL. CDR3 length: 16 residues. Trimming cost V 4 bases and J 0 bases, with 13 bases left between them. The CDR3 bases are TGCGCCAGCAGCCCCGGCGGGCTAAACTCCTACAATGAGCAGTTCTTC. It translates to CASSPGGLNSYNEQFF.

The rearrangement links TRBV24-1 to TRBJ2-5, with D perhaps matching TRBD2 (7 bases). Germline V gene data show CDR1 as KGHDR and CDR2 as SFDVKD. This CDR3 has 16 residues. The germline V and J ends were trimmed by 9 bases and 2 bases, with 21 bases remaining between them. The CDR3 nucleotides are TGTGCCACCTCACGGGCGGGGGCTCGCCTTCAAGAGACCCAGTACTTC. Amino acids: CATSRAGARLQETQYF.

This sequence joins TRBV2 and TRBJ1-2, with 9 bases identical to TRBD1. Trimming removed 7 bases from V and 8 bases from J; junction bases left unmatched: 14. Germline loops: CDR1 SNHLY, CDR2 FYNNEI. The CDR3 has 15 residues. CDR3 DNA sequence: TGTGCCAGCACTCAAGGGACAGGGAGTCCCTGGGGCTACACCTTC. It specifies CASTQGTGSPWGYTF.

CDR3 DNA sequence: TGTGCCAGCAGCTTCGGGACAGGGGGTAGGATCGGGGAGCTGTTTTTT. It specifies CASSFGTGGRIGELFF. This chain joins TRBV5-8 and TRBJ2-2, with TRBD1 matching 11 bases. This CDR3 spans 16 amino acids. Germline assignment: CDR1 SGHTS and CDR2 YDEGEE. V trimming: 2 bases; J trimming: 7 bases; junction bases outside the gene matches: 7.

Written as DNA, the CDR3 is TGTGCCAGCAGTTTATACTTGTCCTTCTCTGGAAACACCATATATTTT. Protein: CASSLYLSFSGNTIYF. V gene TRBV28 combines with J gene TRBJ1-3; D is undetermined. Trimming left V 1 base short and J 0 bases short, with 10 bases between. This CDR3 spans 16 amino acids. Germline V gene sequence: CDR1 MDHEN, CDR2 SYDVKM.

The chain joins TRBV5-1 to TRBJ2-7; D ambiguous. Trimming took 0 bases from V and 2 from J, leaving 12 bases between them. The V gene's germline CDR1 is SGHRS and CDR2 YFSETQ. This CDR3 is 15 amino acids long. The CDR3 here is CASSLGAVWPYEQYF. CDR3 in DNA: TGCGCCAGCAGCTTGGGGGCAGTTTGGCCCTACGAGCAGTACTTC.

The CDR3 DNA follows: TGTGCCAGCAGCGTATCCCGAGGGGACTATGGGCGCGTCGGTGAGCAGTTCTTC. It specifies CASSVSRGDYGRVGEQFF. The V call is TRBV9, the J call TRBJ2-1, with TRBD2 matching over 7 bases. Germline assignment: CDR1 SGDLS and CDR2 YYNGEE. V was clipped by 1 base and J by 9 bases; unmatched bases: 19. This CDR3 spans 18 amino acids.

This clone was seen only once. V gene TRBV3-1 (or the pseudogene TRBV3-2) combines with J gene TRBJ2-7, with a possible D match to TRBD2 (6 bases). Trimming pared 2 bases from V and 1 base from J, leaving 12 bases between. CDR1 is LGHDT and CDR2 is YNNKEL in the germline V gene (reference sequence). This CDR3 contains 15 residues. The chain's CDR3 is CASSQMVGLSYEQYF. CDR3 nucleotides: TGTGCCAGCAGCCAAATGGTGGGACTGTCCTACGAGCAGTACTTC.

The rearrangement joins TRBV19 to TRBJ2-7; D unresolved. The CDR3 length is 9 residues. CDR1 and CDR2 from the germline V gene are LNHDA and SQIVND (reference sequence). Trimming removed 10 bases from V and 7 bases from J, with 8 bases in between. In DNA form, the CDR3 reads TGTGCCATCACGGGTGAGCAGTACTTC. This codes for CAITGEQYF.

The V and J genes are TRBV5-5 and TRBJ2-7; D call uncertain. The CDR3 is made up of 14 amino acids. Germline V CDR1 and CDR2: SGHKS, YYEKEE (reference sequence). V was shortened by 2 bases and J by 7 bases, with 16 bases between the two germline ends. CDR3 nucleotides: TGTGCCAGCAGCTTTTATTTTCGGGTCTCAGAGCAGTACTTC. The encoded protein is CASSFYFRVSEQYF.

V is TRBV5-1 and J is TRBJ2-7, with a weak D call TRBD1 (5 bases). V lost 5 bases to trimming and J lost 4 bases, with 10 bases between them. Germline CDR1 and CDR2: SGHRS and YFSETQ. CDR3 length: 12 residues. CDR3 sequence reads: CASSRDRYEQYF. The CDR3 nucleotides read TGCGCCAGCAGTCGAGACAGATACGAGCAGTACTTC.

This chain joins TRBV18 and TRBJ2-5; D call uncertain. Germline loops: CDR1 KGHSH, CDR2 LQKENI. The length of the CDR3 is 14 residues. The germline V and J ends were trimmed by 3 bases and 7 bases, with 15 bases remaining between them. The CDR3 here is CASSPDRGSRTQYF. In DNA form, the CDR3 reads TGTGCCAGCTCACCTGACCGCGGTTCGCGGACCCAGTACTTC.

The chain couples TRBV5-5 to TRBJ2-2, with 8 positions matching TRBD1. The V gene's germline CDR1 is SGHKS and CDR2 YYEKEE (reference sequence). The length of the CDR3 is 16 residues. V lost 4 bases to trimming and J lost 0 bases; unmatched junction nucleotides: 5. CDR3 region: CASSSDRGPNTGELFF. CDR3 DNA sequence: TGTGCCAGCAGCAGCGACAGGGGTCCGAACACCGGGGAGCTGTTTTTT.

This clone was seen only a few times. This chain connects TRBV7-2 to TRBJ1-2; TRBD1 agrees at 7 bases. CDR1 and CDR2 from the germline V gene are SGHTA and FQGNSA. V lost 2 bases, J lost 7 bases, and 7 bases stayed unmatched. This CDR3 has 14 residues. The CDR3 is CASSLYEGATGYTF. Written as DNA, the CDR3 is TGTGCCAGCAGCTTATATGAGGGGGCGACTGGCTACACCTTC. Full variable domain (rest looked up from reference TRBV7-2 and TRBJ1-2): GAGVSQSPSNKVTEKGKDVELRCDPISGHTALYWYRQSLGQGLEFLIYFQGNSAPDKSGLPSDRFSAERTGGSVSTLTIQRTQQEDSAVYLCASSLYEGATGYTFGSGTRLTVV.

The chain couples TRBV24-1 to TRBJ2-1; 9 nucleotides match TRBD2. Trimming took 4 bases from V and 8 from J; bases not matched to a gene: 8. The CDR3 length is 15 residues. Germline CDR1 is KGHDR and CDR2 is SFDVKD. The CDR3 sequence is CATSEGLAGMYEQFF. The CDR3 bases are TGTGCCACCAGTGAGGGTCTAGCGGGGATGTATGAGCAGTTCTTC.

This clone was observed a few times. CDR3 sequence reads: CASSVGTGASPLHF. CDR3 nucleotides: TGTGCCAGCAGCGTCGGGACAGGGGCTTCACCCCTCCACTTT. The V and J genes are TRBV7-3 and TRBJ1-6; 10 nucleotides match TRBD1. The CDR3 loop spans 14 amino acids. CDR1 is SGHTA and CDR2 is FQGTGA in the germline V gene. The V gene end was trimmed by 5 bases and the J gene end by 9 bases; junction bases not matched to a gene: 4.

This chain links TRBV7-3 with TRBJ2-3; 7 bases match TRBD1. This CDR3 has 13 residues. Germline V CDR1 and CDR2: SGHTA, FQGTGA. Trimming at V came to 4 bases and at J to 5 bases, leaving 3 bases not matched to a gene. The DNA for the CDR3 is TGTGCCAGCAGCTCGGGACAGCTAGATACGCAGTATTTT. It encodes CASSSGQLDTQYF.

This chain links TRBV2 with TRBJ2-2; 14 bases line up with TRBD2. The germline CDR1 and CDR2 sequences are SNHLY and FYNNEI. The V segment lost 5 bases and the J segment 1 base; nucleotides outside the gene matches: 6. This CDR3 is built from 18 residues. The CDR3 coding sequence is TGTGCCAGCAGTTTAGGACTAGCGGGGGGCCAGAACACCGGGGAGCTGTTTTTT. This translates into CASSLGLAGGQNTGELFF.

This rearrangement joins TRBV7-9 to TRBJ2-7; D may be TRBD1 (5 bases). V was shortened by 5 bases and J by 5 bases, with 16 bases between the two germline ends. The CDR3 length is 14 residues. CDR1 is SEHNR and CDR2 is FQNEAQ in the germline V gene (reference sequence). The CDR3 protein is CASSGKPQGNEQYF. Written as DNA, the CDR3 is TGTGCCAGCAGCGGAAAGCCTCAGGGAAACGAGCAGTACTTC.

J is TRBJ1-1 and V is TRBV12-3 or TRBV12-4; TRBD1 might be the D (5 bases). The CDR3 has 12 residues. V lost 10 bases and J lost 6, with 15 bases in between. Written as DNA, the CDR3 is TGTGCCACCAAACGGGGGGAGGCTGAAGCTTTCTTT. It is translated as CATKRGEAEAFF.

This chain joins TRBV2 and TRBJ1-2, with 7 bases matching TRBD1. Germline-derived CDR1 and CDR2 are SNHLY and FYNNEI. Trimming at V came to 6 bases and at J to 4 bases, leaving 11 bases not matched to a gene. The CDR3 runs 15 residues. The CDR3 DNA follows: TGTGCCAGCAGACTCAACAACGACAGGGTCTATGGCTACACCTTC. Amino acids: CASRLNNDRVYGYTF. Drawing the rest from reference TRBV2 and TRBJ1-2, the complete variable domain is EPEVTQTPSHQVTQMGQEVILRCVPISNHLYFYWYRQILGQKVEFLVSFYNNEISEKSEIFDDQFSVERPDGSNFTLKIRSTKLEDSAMYFCASRLNNDRVYGYTFGSGTRLTVV.

This clone was counted a single time. This same CDR3 is encoded by further DNA sequences in the sample. The chain has TRBV9 and TRBJ1-2, with D perhaps TRBD1 (5 bases). From germline, CDR1 is SGDLS and CDR2 YYNGEE. This CDR3 region has 14 residues. The V end lost 0 bases, the J end lost 1 base, and 7 bases lay between the germline ends. CDR3 protein: CASSVGRGNYGYTF. CDR3 in DNA: TGTGCCAGCAGCGTAGGGAGGGGTAACTATGGCTACACCTTC.